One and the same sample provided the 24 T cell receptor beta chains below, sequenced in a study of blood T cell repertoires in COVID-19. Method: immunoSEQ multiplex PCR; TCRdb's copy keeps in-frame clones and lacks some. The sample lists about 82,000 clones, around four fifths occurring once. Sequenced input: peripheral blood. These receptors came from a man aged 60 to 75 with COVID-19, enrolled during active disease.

The CDR3 DNA reads TGTGCCAGCAGTTCACAGGGGAGCAGTGCTGAAGCTTTCTTT. Its translation is CASSSQGSSAEAFF. The rearrangement links TRBV6-2 or TRBV6-3 to TRBJ1-1, with 7 bases that match TRBD1. Unmatched junction bases numbered 8, after V lost 4 bases and J lost 6 bases. Germline V gene sequence: CDR1 MNHEY, CDR2 SVGEGT. The CDR3 is 14 residues long.

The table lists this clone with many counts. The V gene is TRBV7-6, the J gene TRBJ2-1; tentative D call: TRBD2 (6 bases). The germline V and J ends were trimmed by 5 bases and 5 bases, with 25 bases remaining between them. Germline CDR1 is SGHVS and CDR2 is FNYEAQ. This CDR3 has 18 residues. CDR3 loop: CASSQGRGRGDVNNEQFF. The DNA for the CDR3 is TGTGCCAGCAGCCAAGGGCGGGGAAGGGGTGACGTTAACAATGAGCAGTTCTTC.

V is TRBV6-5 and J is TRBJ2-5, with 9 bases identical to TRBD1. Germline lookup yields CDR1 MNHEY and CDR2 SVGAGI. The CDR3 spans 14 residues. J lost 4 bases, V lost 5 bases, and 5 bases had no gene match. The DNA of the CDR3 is TGTGCCAGCAGTACACAGGGGGCAGGAGAGACCCAGTACTTC. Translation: CASSTQGAGETQYF.

DNA for the CDR3: TGCGCCAGCAGCCGTTCACTAGCGGGGTCCTACAATGAGCAGTTCTTC. Amino acids: CASSRSLAGSYNEQFF. The V and J genes are TRBV5-1 and TRBJ2-1, with 10 bases lining up with TRBD2. The germline V gene has CDR1 SGHRS and CDR2 YFSETQ. The CDR3 has 16 amino acids. V lost 4 bases, J lost 1 base, and 5 bases stayed unmatched.

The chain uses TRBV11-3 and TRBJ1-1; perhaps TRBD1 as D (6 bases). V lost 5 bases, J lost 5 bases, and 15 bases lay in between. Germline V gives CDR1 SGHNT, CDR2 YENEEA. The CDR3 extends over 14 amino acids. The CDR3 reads CASSTGKIGTEAFF. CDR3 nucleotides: TGTGCCAGCAGCACAGGGAAGATCGGGACTGAAGCTTTCTTT.

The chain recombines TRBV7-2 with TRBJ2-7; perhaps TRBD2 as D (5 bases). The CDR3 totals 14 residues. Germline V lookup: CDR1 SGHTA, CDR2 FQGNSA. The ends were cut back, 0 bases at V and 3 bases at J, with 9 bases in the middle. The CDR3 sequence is CASSLATGIYEQYF. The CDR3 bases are TGTGCCAGCAGCTTAGCGACCGGGATCTACGAGCAGTACTTC.

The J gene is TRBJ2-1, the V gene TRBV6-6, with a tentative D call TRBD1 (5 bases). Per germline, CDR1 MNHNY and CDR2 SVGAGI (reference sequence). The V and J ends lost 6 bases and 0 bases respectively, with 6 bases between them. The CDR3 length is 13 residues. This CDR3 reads CASSRASYNEQFF. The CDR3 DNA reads TGTGCCAGCAGCAGGGCCTCCTACAATGAGCAGTTCTTC.

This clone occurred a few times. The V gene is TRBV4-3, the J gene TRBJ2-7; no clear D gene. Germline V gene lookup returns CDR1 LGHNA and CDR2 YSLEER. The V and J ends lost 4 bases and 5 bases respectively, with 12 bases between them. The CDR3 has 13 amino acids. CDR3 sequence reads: CASSRQPENEQYF. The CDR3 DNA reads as TGCGCCAGCAGCCGGCAACCGGAGAACGAGCAGTACTTC.

The CDR3 DNA reads TGTGCCAGCAGCTTGGGCGGCCACTCCTATAATTCACCCCTCCACTTT. Translating it yields CASSLGGHSYNSPLHF. The chain has TRBV5-4 and TRBJ1-6; no reliable D call. V was shortened by 0 bases and J by 0 bases, with 7 bases between the two germline ends. Germline loops: CDR1 SGHNT, CDR2 YYREEE (reference sequence). This CDR3 spans 16 amino acids.

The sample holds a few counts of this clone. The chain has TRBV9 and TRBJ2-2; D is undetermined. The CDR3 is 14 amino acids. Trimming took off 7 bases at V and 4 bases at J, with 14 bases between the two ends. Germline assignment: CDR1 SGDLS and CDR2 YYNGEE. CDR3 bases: TGTGCCAGCTCCGACCGGGTTGGCACCGGGGAGCTGTTTTTT. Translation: CASSDRVGTGELFF.

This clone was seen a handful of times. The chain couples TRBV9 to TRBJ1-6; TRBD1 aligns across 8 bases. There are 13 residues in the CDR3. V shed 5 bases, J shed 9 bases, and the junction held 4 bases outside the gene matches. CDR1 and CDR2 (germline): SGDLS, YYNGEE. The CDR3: CASRPDRVSPLHF. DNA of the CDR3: TGTGCCAGCAGGCCGGACAGGGTTTCACCCCTCCACTTT.

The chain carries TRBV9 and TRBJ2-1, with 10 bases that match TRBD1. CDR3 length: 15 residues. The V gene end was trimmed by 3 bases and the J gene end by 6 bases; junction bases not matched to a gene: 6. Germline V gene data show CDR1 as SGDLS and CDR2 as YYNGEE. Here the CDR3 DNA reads TGTGCCAGCAGCGCTCTCGGGACAGGGGTCAATGAGCAGTTCTTC. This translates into CASSALGTGVNEQFF.

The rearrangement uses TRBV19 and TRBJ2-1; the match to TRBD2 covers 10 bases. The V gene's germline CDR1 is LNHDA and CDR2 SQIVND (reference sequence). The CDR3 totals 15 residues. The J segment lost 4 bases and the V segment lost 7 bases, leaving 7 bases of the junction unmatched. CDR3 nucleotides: TGTGCCAGTACTGTAGCGGGGGGAAGGTACAATGAGCAGTTCTTC. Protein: CASTVAGGRYNEQFF.

CDR3 DNA sequence: TGTGCCAGCAGCTTAGTCCGGACAGAGCAGTACTTC. Its translation: CASSLVRTEQYF. V and J are TRBV7-2 and TRBJ2-7; D possibly corresponds to TRBD1 (5 bases). Germline CDR1 is SGHTA and CDR2 is FQGNSA. There are 12 residues in the CDR3. V was shortened by 1 base and J by 7 bases, with 8 bases between the two germline ends.

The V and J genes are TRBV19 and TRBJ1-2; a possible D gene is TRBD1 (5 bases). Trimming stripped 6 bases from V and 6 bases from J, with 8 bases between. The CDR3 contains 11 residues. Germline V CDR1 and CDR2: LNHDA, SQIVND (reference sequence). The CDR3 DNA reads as TGTGCCAGTAGATCGGGGGATGGCTACACCTTC. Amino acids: CASRSGDGYTF. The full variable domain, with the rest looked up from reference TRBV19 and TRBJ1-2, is DGGITQSPKYLFRKEGQNVTLSCEQNLNHDAMYWYRQDPGQGLRLIYYSQIVNDFQKGDIAEGYSVSREKKESFPLTVTSAQKNPTAFYLCASRSGDGYTFGSGTRLTVV.

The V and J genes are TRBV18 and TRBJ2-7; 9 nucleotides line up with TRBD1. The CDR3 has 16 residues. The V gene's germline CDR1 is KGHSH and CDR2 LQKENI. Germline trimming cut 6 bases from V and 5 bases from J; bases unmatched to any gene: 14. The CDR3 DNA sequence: TGTGCCAGCTCTCAGGGCGGGGACAGGGAGACCCACGAGCAGTACTTC. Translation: CASSQGGDRETHEQYF.

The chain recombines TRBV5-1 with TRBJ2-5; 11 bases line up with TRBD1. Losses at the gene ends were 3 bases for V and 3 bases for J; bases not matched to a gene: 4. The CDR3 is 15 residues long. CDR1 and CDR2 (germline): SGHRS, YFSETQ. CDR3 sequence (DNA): TGCGCCAGCAGCTCCGGGACAGGGGGGGAAGAGACCCAGTACTTC. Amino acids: CASSSGTGGEETQYF.

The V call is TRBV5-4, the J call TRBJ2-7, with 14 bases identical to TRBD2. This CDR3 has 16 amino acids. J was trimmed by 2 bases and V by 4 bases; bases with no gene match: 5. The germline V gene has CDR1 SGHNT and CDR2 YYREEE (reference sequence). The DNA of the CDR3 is TGTGCCAGCAGCCCCCGGACTAGCGGGAGGACCTACGAGCAGTACTTC. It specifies CASSPRTSGRTYEQYF. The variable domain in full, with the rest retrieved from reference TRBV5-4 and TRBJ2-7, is ETGVTQSPTHLIKTRGQQVTLRCSSQSGHNTVSWYQQALGQGPQFIFQYYREEENGRGNFPPRFSGLQFPNYSSELNVNALELDDSALYLCASSPRTSGRTYEQYFGPGTRLTVT.

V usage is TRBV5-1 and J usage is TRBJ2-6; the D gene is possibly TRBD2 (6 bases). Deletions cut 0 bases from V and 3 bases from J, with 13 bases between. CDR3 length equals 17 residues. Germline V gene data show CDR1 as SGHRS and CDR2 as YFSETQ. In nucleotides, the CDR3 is TGCGCCAGCAGCTTGGGGGGACTGAGCGTTGGGGCCAACGTCCTGACTTTC. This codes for CASSLGGLSVGANVLTF.

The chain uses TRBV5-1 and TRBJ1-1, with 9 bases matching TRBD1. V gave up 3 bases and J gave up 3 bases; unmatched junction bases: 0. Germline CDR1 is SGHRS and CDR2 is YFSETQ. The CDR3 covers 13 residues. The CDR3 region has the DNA TGCGCCAGCAGCTGGGACAGGGACACTGAAGCTTTCTTT. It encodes CASSWDRDTEAFF.

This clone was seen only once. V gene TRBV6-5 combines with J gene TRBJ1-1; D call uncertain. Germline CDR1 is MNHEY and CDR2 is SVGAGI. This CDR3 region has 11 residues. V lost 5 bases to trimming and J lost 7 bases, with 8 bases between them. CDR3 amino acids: CASSIFGEAFF. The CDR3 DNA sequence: TGTGCCAGCAGTATATTCGGTGAAGCTTTCTTT.

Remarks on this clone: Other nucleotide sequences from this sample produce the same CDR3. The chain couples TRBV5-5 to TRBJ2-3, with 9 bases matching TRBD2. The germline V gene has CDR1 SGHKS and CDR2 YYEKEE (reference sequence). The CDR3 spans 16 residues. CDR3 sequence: CPRRWGGGGRALPGYF. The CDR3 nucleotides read TGTCCCCGCCGCTGGGGCGGGGGCGGGAGGGCCCTCCCTGGGTATTTT.

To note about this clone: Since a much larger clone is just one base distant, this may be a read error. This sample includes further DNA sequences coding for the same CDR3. In nucleotides, the CDR3 is TGTGCCCGCTGGTTGGGCGGGGGCGGGAGGGCCCTCCCTGGGTATTTT. The encoded protein is CARWLGGGGRALPGYF. This chain joins TRBV5-5 and TRBJ2-3; 9 bases are shared with TRBD2. This CDR3 comprises 16 residues. Losses at the gene ends were 10 bases for V and 14 bases for J; bases not matched to a gene: 26. Germline lookup yields CDR1 SGHKS and CDR2 YYEKEE (reference sequence).

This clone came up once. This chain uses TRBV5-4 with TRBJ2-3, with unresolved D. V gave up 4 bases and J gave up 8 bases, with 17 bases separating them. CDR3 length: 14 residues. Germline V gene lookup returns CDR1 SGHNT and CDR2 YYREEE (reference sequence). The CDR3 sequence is CASSHASPNPTQYF. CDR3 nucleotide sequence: TGTGCCAGCAGCCACGCGAGTCCGAATCCTACGCAGTATTTT.